Given below is one T cell receptor beta chain in context. The repertoire was sequenced with immunoSEQ multiplex PCR; TCRdb's copy has only in-frame clones and lacks some. The sample yields about 40,000 clones, about 88% seen once. The sample originates from a study of blood T cell repertoires in COVID-19. Germline loops: CDR1 MNHEY, CDR2 SMNVEV (reference sequence). Unmatched junction bases numbered 13, after V lost 7 bases and J lost 2 bases. The length of the CDR3 is 16 residues. Sequenced sample: peripheral blood. This receptor was taken from a man aged 50-59 years in a cohort sampled during active COVID-19. The chain couples TRBV27 to TRBJ1-1; 7 positions match TRBD1. The CDR3 here is CASTKGAGVGNTEAFF. The DNA of the CDR3 is TGTGCCAGCACCAAGGGGGCAGGGGTAGGTAACACTGAAGCTTTCTTT.